The 20 T cell receptor beta chains given below trace back to one sample, sequenced in a study of T-cell reconstitution after alpha-beta-depleted transplantation in children. Researchers prepared the TCRbeta library using unique molecular identifiers, the study reports. TCRdb recomputed calls from the PCR reads with MiXCR, one row per CDR3 protein. The sample records 250,000 to 300,000 distinct CDR3 sequences, about 9.5% being singletons. The specimen comprised PBMCs, sampled before TCRalphabeta/CD19-depleted stem cell transplant. These receptors originate from a boy under two years old with acute myeloid leukemia, due to receive a stem cell transplant.

Many counts were recorded for this clonotype. The chain recombines TRBV20-1 with TRBJ2-7, with a possible D match to TRBD1 (6 bases). CDR1 and CDR2 from the germline V gene are DFQATT and SNEGSKA (reference sequence). The CDR3 runs to 12 residues. The ends were cut back, 5 bases at V and 3 bases at J, with 11 bases in the middle. In DNA form, the CDR3 reads TGCAGTGCTTTTCGGACAGACTACGAGCAGTACTTC. This codes for CSAFRTDYEQYF.

This clonotype qualifies as large. This chain links TRBV7-3 with TRBJ2-3; 8 nucleotides match TRBD2. The CDR3 totals 15 residues. CDR1 is SGHTA and CDR2 is FQGTGA in the germline V gene. With V trimmed by 5 bases and J by 3 bases, 7 bases remained unmatched. CDR3 DNA: TGTGCCAGCAGCCCGGGACTAGGGACTACAGATACGCAGTATTTT. It specifies CASSPGLGTTDTQYF.

This clonotype was seen at least ten times. J is TRBJ2-7 and V is TRBV5-1; 10 nucleotides align to TRBD1. The CDR3 contains 17 residues. CDR1 and CDR2 from the germline V gene are SGHRS and YFSETQ. V gave up 0 bases and J gave up 4 bases; unmatched junction bases: 10. This CDR3 is CASSLVSRDRGDYEQYF. As DNA, the CDR3 is TGCGCCAGCAGCTTGGTCTCGAGGGACAGGGGAGATTACGAGCAGTACTTC.

This clonotype was observed at least ten times. The chain combines TRBV30 with TRBJ2-4; possible D gene TRBD1, 6 bases. Germline CDR1 and CDR2: GTSNPN and SVGIG (reference sequence). The CDR3 sequence is 12 residues long. Trimming shortened V by 8 bases and J by 6 bases, and 14 bases separated the two germline ends. CDR3 amino acids: CAGRDKRNIQYF. The CDR3 DNA follows: TGTGCCGGCCGGGACAAAAGAAACATTCAGTACTTC. Drawing the rest from reference TRBV30 and TRBJ2-4, the complete variable domain is SQTIHQWPATLVQPVGSPLSLECTVEGTSNPNLYWYRQAAGRGLQLLFYSVGIGQISSEVPQNLSASRPQDRQFILSSKKLLLSDSGFYLCAGRDKRNIQYFGAGTRLSVL.

The table lists this clonotype with many counts. This sequence joins TRBV9 and TRBJ2-1; TRBD1 is a possible D gene (6 bases). Trimming shortened V by 2 bases and J by 1 base, and 16 bases separated the two germline ends. The germline V gene encodes CDR1 SGDLS and CDR2 YYNGEE. The CDR3 covers 17 residues. As DNA, the CDR3 is TGTGCCAGCAGCGTTGACTCGGGACAACGGTCCTACAATGAGCAGTTCTTC. Residues: CASSVDSGQRSYNEQFF.

Many counts were recorded for this clonotype. V gene TRBV5-1 combines with J gene TRBJ2-5; TRBD2 matches at 12 bases. The junction had 8 bases not matched to a gene; V was cut back by 4 bases and J by 4 bases. The CDR3 consists of 16 residues. Per germline, CDR1 SGHRS and CDR2 YFSETQ. CDR3 amino acids: CASSLRLAGVAETQYF. The CDR3 DNA follows: TGCGCCAGCAGCCTTAGACTAGCGGGAGTTGCAGAGACCCAGTACTTC.

This clonotype was recorded many times. One end of the junction does not line up with germline, which may come from a read error. The chain recombines TRBV5-1 with TRBJ1-6; 7 nucleotides agree with TRBD1. This CDR3 is 16 amino acids long. From germline, CDR1 is SGHRS and CDR2 YFSETQ. CDR3 nucleotides: TGCGCCAGCACCTTGACTCCCGGGACAGATAATTCACCCCTCCACTTT. Its translation: CASTLTPGTDNSPLHF.

This clonotype occurred many times. The chain carries TRBV5-1 and TRBJ1-2; TRBD1 might be the D (5 bases). Germline V CDR1 and CDR2: SGHRS, YFSETQ. Between the trimmed V and J ends, which lost 4 bases and 1 base, there was a span of 29 bases. This CDR3 spans 20 amino acids. The CDR3 nucleotides read TGCGCCAGCAGCCCGGGACTTAAAGCGTCGGTCAACCACTATAACTATGGCTACACCTTC. The encoded protein is CASSPGLKASVNHYNYGYTF.

This clonotype has a count of ten or more. This chain joins TRBV7-8 and TRBJ1-2, with a weak D call TRBD1 (5 bases). The CDR3 contains 13 residues. CDR1 SGHVS and CDR2 FQNEAQ come from the germline V gene. Trimming cost V 4 bases and J 4 bases, with 10 bases left between them. The CDR3 protein is CASSSTGFYGYTF. The CDR3 DNA is TGTGCCAGCAGCTCAACAGGTTTCTATGGCTACACCTTC.

This clonotype has at least ten counts. The rearrangement links TRBV7-2 to TRBJ2-1; TRBD2 matches at 7 bases. This CDR3 comprises 13 residues. V lost 3 bases to trimming and J lost 15 bases; unmatched junction nucleotides: 11. CDR1 is SGHTA and CDR2 is FQGNSA in the germline V gene. In nucleotides, the CDR3 is TGTGCCAGCAGCTTTACGGGAGGTCGGCGGCTGTTCTTC. This codes for CASSFTGGRRLFF.

This clonotype occurred many times. This sequence joins TRBV27 and TRBJ2-7; D not resolved. The CDR3 length is 13 residues. Trimming pared 10 bases from V and 2 bases from J, leaving 15 bases between. Germline V gene data show CDR1 as MNHEY and CDR2 as SMNVEV (reference sequence). CDR3 coding DNA: TGTGCCACTTCGATGACCGCGACCTACGAGCAGTACTTC. Translation: CATSMTATYEQYF.

This clonotype was counted at least ten times. The chain is built from TRBV9 and TRBJ2-1, with D perhaps assigned TRBD1 or TRBD2 (5 bases each). CDR3 length: 17 residues. The germline V and J ends were trimmed by 4 bases and 5 bases, with 22 bases remaining between them. The germline gives CDR1 SGDLS, CDR2 YYNGEE. Here the CDR3 reads CASSPWGGSRANNEQFF. CDR3 bases: TGTGCCAGCAGCCCGTGGGGCGGCTCGAGGGCGAACAATGAGCAGTTCTTC. The entire variable domain, with the rest obtained from reference TRBV9 and TRBJ2-1, is as follows: DSGVTQTPKHLITATGQRVTLRCSPRSGDLSVYWYQQSLDQGLQFLIQYYNGEERAKGNILERFSAQQFPDLHSELNLSSLELGDSALYFCASSPWGGSRANNEQFFGPGTRLTVL.

This clonotype came up many times. The chain carries TRBV4-2 and TRBJ2-5, with no clear D. There are 14 residues in the CDR3. The germline V and J ends were trimmed by 0 bases and 5 bases, with 10 bases remaining between them. Germline CDR1 and CDR2: LGHNA and YNFKEQ. The CDR3 coding sequence is TGTGCCAGCAGCCAAGATCGTCGGTGGGAGACCCAGTACTTC. Translation: CASSQDRRWETQYF.

This clonotype turned up a few times. The chain carries TRBV6-2 or TRBV6-3 and TRBJ2-2, with 10 bases identical to TRBD2. J gave up 0 bases and V 0 bases, and 4 bases lay outside the gene matches. This CDR3 has 18 residues. Germline V gene lookup returns CDR1 MNHEY and CDR2 SVGEGT. The DNA of the CDR3 is TGTGCCAGCAGTTACTCCGGACTAGCGGACGCGAACACCGGGGAGCTGTTTTTT. Its protein is CASSYSGLADANTGELFF.

The sample holds many counts of this clonotype. J is TRBJ1-1 and V is TRBV28; D is perhaps TRBD1 (5 bases). Trimming stripped 11 bases from V and 0 bases from J, with 16 bases between. CDR1 and CDR2 from the germline V gene are MDHEN and SYDVKM. The CDR3 is 14 residues long. CDR3 sequence: CAGRDSYLNTEAFF. The CDR3 DNA is TGTGCCGGACGGGACTCCTATTTGAACACTGAAGCTTTCTTT.

This clonotype was seen ten or more times. The rearrangement links TRBV13 to TRBJ2-2, with 7 bases that match TRBD2. The J segment lost 0 bases and the V segment lost 8 bases, leaving 15 bases of the junction unmatched. This CDR3 is built from 18 residues. CDR1 is PRHDT, CDR2 FYEKMQ, per germline (reference sequence). In DNA form, the CDR3 reads TGTGCCAGCGCCGCGGCCGGCGGGAGTTGTTCGAACACCGGGGAGCTGTTTTTT. Protein: CASAAAGGSCSNTGELFF.

This clonotype was counted many times. The chain combines TRBV5-6 with TRBJ2-7; D might be TRBD1 (5 bases). Germline assignment: CDR1 SGHDT and CDR2 YYEEEE. The CDR3 contains 13 residues. Trimming removed 2 bases at V and 3 bases at J, with 9 bases between. The CDR3 coding sequence is TGTGCCAGCAGCTTTGGGGCCGGCTACGAGCAGTACTTC. Translating it yields CASSFGAGYEQYF.

This clonotype turned up a few times. The CDR3 nucleotides are TGTGCCAGCAGTTCCCAGGGGTCACCCCTCCACTTT. Protein: CASSSQGSPLHF. V and J are TRBV7-9 and TRBJ1-6; TRBD1 might be the D (6 bases). This CDR3 has 12 residues. Germline V gene data show CDR1 as SEHNR and CDR2 as FQNEAQ (reference sequence). The germline V and J ends were trimmed by 6 bases and 10 bases, with 10 bases remaining between them.

This clonotype was seen ten or more times. The chain links TRBV10-2 to TRBJ2-2; D might be TRBD1 or TRBD2, each matching 5 bases. Trimming removed 2 bases from V and 6 bases from J, with 10 bases in between. Per the germline V gene, CDR1 is WSHSY and CDR2 is SAAADI. This CDR3 contains 14 residues. DNA of the CDR3: TGCGCCAGCAGTGAGACCTGGGGGTCCGGGGAGCTGTTTTTT. Translated: CASSETWGSGELFF.

V and J are TRBV7-2 and TRBJ1-1, with D perhaps TRBD1 (5 bases). The CDR3 length is 15 residues. Trimming pared 1 base from V and 5 bases from J, leaving 14 bases between. Germline-derived CDR1 and CDR2 are SGHTA and FQGNSA. The CDR3 nucleotides are TGTGCCAGCAGCTTAGAGCCCCAGGGAAGGACTGAAGCTTTCTTT. The encoded protein is CASSLEPQGRTEAFF.